Listed here are 25 T cell receptor beta chains from one sample, sequenced in a study of response to subunit inactivated influenza vaccine. TCRdb analysed the RT-PCR reads with MiXCR anew, one entry per CDR3 protein. Of a few hundred thousand distinct CDR3 sequences listed, roughly 9.8% are singletons. This specimen consisted of PBMCs from blood, obtained more than 35 days after vaccination. Source of these receptors: a man between 45 and 60 years old who received an inactivated influenza vaccine.

This clonotype was seen a few times. V and J are TRBV15 and TRBJ1-1; no reliable D call. Germline V gives CDR1 LNHNV, CDR2 YYDKDF (reference sequence). CDR3 size: 13 residues. Trimming cost V 1 base and J 0 bases, with 3 bases left between them. CDR3 sequence: CATSRALNTEAFF. The CDR3 coding sequence is TGTGCCACCAGCAGAGCACTGAACACTGAAGCTTTCTTT. Using reference TRBV15 and TRBJ1-1 for the parts outside the CDR3, the full variable domain is DAMVIQNPRYQVTQFGKPVTLSCSQTLNHNVMYWYQQKSSQAPKLLFHYYDKDFNNEADTPDNFQSRRPNTSFCFLDIRSPGLGDTAMYLCATSRALNTEAFFGQGTRLTVV.

The chain combines TRBV4-3 with TRBJ1-1; D unresolved. The ends were cut back, 1 base at V and 7 bases at J, with 10 bases in the middle. CDR1 is LGHNA, CDR2 YSLEER, per germline. CDR3 length: 13 amino acids. CDR3 DNA sequence: TGCGCCAGCAGCCAAGGCATGGACCGTGAAGCTTTCTTT. Its protein is CASSQGMDREAFF.

This clonotype showed up just a few times. The chain has TRBV20-1 and TRBJ2-1; D is unresolved. The CDR3 extends over 13 amino acids. V shed 4 bases and J shed 8 bases, with 15 bases lying between them. From germline, CDR1 is DFQATT and CDR2 SNEGSKA (reference sequence). CDR3 nucleotides: TGCAGTGCTACCGGCGGCTTGTATGATGAGCAGTTCTTC. Translated, it gives CSATGGLYDEQFF.

Details on this clonotype: It may be a read error: a sequence one base away is much more abundant. V usage is TRBV12-3 or TRBV12-4 and J usage is TRBJ2-1, with 12 bases that match TRBD2. The CDR3 has 14 residues. V gave up 9 bases and J gave up 8 bases; unmatched junction bases: 8. The CDR3 is CARRPTSGSHEQFF. In DNA form, the CDR3 reads TGTGCCAGAAGGCCGACTAGCGGGAGCCATGAGCAGTTCTTC.

The chain recombines TRBV27 with TRBJ2-2; the D gene could be TRBD1 or TRBD2 (6 bases each). The CDR3 is made up of 18 amino acids. Germline CDR1 MNHEY, CDR2 SMNVEV (reference sequence). With 11 bases removed from V and 5 bases from J, the gap between germline ends came to 30 bases. For the CDR3, the DNA is TGTGCCTTCAGTTTTTCCCCATGGGGGGCAAACCCTACCGGGGAGCTGTTTTTT. Protein: CAFSFSPWGANPTGELFF.

The chain joins TRBV20-1 to TRBJ2-2; maybe TRBD2 (6 bases). The CDR3 extends over 14 amino acids. Germline CDR1 is DFQATT and CDR2 is SNEGSKA (reference sequence). Trimming cost V 1 base and J 5 bases, with 11 bases left between them. Written as DNA, the CDR3 is TGCAGTGCTAGAGCGGGAGCAGGAACCGGGGAGCTGTTTTTT. Translation gives CSARAGAGTGELFF.

In this sample, this clonotype turned up many times. J is TRBJ1-5 and V is TRBV7-9; TRBD1 matches at 9 bases. The germline CDR1 and CDR2 sequences are SEHNR and FQNEAQ (reference sequence). The CDR3 covers 14 residues. Losses at the gene ends were 5 bases for V and 7 bases for J; bases not matched to a gene: 6. The CDR3 DNA reads TGTGCCAGCAGCATGGGACAGGGTGTACAGCCCCAGCATTTT. It yields the protein CASSMGQGVQPQHF.

This clonotype was observed a few times. The rearrangement uses TRBV10-3 and TRBJ1-2; D is possibly TRBD1 (6 bases). The ends were cut back, 10 bases at V and 3 bases at J, with 15 bases in the middle. The germline gives CDR1 ENHRY, CDR2 SYGVKD. This CDR3 comprises 13 residues. Here the CDR3 reads CATIQGADYGYTF. The CDR3 bases are TGTGCCACTATACAGGGAGCGGACTATGGCTACACCTTC.

This clonotype was observed a handful of times. V usage is TRBV20-1 and J usage is TRBJ2-1; TRBD2 aligns across 13 bases. In germline, CDR1 is DFQATT, CDR2 SNEGSKA (reference sequence). CDR3 length equals 14 residues. The trim removed 6 bases at V and 9 bases at J, leaving 8 bases unmatched. The CDR3 bases are TGCAGTGCATTGGGACTAGCGGGATTTTCTGAGCAGTTCTTC. It specifies CSALGLAGFSEQFF.

The rearrangement links TRBV24-1 to TRBJ2-1; D not certain. V shed 0 bases and J shed 7 bases, with 9 bases lying between them. The CDR3 has 14 amino acids. The germline V gene has CDR1 KGHDR and CDR2 SFDVKD. The CDR3, as DNA: TGTGCCACCAGTGATTTGCAAGGTGGGAATGAGCAGTTCTTC. It translates to CATSDLQGGNEQFF.

In its sample, this clonotype was seen many times. The chain links TRBV11-2 to TRBJ2-1; tentative D call: TRBD2 (5 bases). The germline V and J ends were trimmed by 4 bases and 10 bases, with 11 bases remaining between them. The CDR3 covers 12 residues. Germline-derived CDR1 and CDR2 are SGHAT and FQNNGV. The CDR3 coding sequence is TGTGCCAGCAGCTGGGGTAGCGTGGAGCAGTTCTTC. This gives the protein CASSWGSVEQFF.

The rearrangement links TRBV29-1 to TRBJ2-6, with TRBD1 identical over 8 bases. J lost 1 base, V lost 4 bases, and 9 bases had no gene match. The CDR3 runs 17 residues. The germline gives CDR1 SQVTM, CDR2 ANQGSEA. CDR3 bases: TGCAGCGTTGTGTCTCCAGGGGGCACGTCTGGGGCCAACGTCCTGACTTTC. It codes for CSVVSPGGTSGANVLTF.

The sample holds many counts of this clonotype. The J gene is TRBJ2-7, the V gene TRBV27, with TRBD1 as a possible D gene (6 bases). The CDR3 length is 15 residues. Germline V gene sequence: CDR1 MNHEY, CDR2 SMNVEV (reference sequence). V lost 5 bases to trimming and J lost 0 bases, with 14 bases between them. The CDR3, as DNA: TGTGCCAGCAGTCAGGGGACGGCCCTCTCCTACGAGCAGTACTTC. Protein sequence: CASSQGTALSYEQYF.

The chain recombines TRBV6-5 with TRBJ2-5, with TRBD1 matching 7 bases. Germline assignment: CDR1 MNHEY and CDR2 SVGAGI. Losses at the gene ends were 4 bases for V and 3 bases for J; bases not matched to a gene: 5. This CDR3 is built from 14 residues. CDR3 protein: CASSSRQGKETQYF. The CDR3 DNA reads TGTGCCAGCAGTTCTCGACAGGGAAAAGAGACCCAGTACTTC.

This chain links TRBV4-3 with TRBJ1-3; D gene uncertain. Germline CDR1 reads LGHNA; CDR2 reads YSLEER. CDR3 length: 14 residues. V lost 1 base to trimming and J lost 7 bases, with 11 bases between them. In nucleotides, the CDR3 is TGCGCCAGCAGCCAAGCCACCCCGCGGAACACCATATATTTT. Protein product: CASSQATPRNTIYF.

The V and J genes are TRBV21-1 and TRBJ2-2. TRBV21-1 counts as a pseudogene. The CDR3 length is 16 residues. CDR3 loop: CASSKVAGANTGELFF. The CDR3, as DNA: TGTGCCAGCAGCAAAGTCGCAGGGGCCAACACCGGGGAGCTGTTTTTT.

The chain combines TRBV5-1 with TRBJ2-5; 8 nucleotides line up with TRBD2. V was clipped by 1 base and J by 3 bases; unmatched bases: 2. CDR1 SGHRS and CDR2 YFSETQ come from the germline V gene. The CDR3 totals 14 residues. CDR3 amino acids: CASSLSAGEETQYF. Here the CDR3 DNA reads TGCGCCAGCAGCTTGTCAGCGGGGGAAGAGACCCAGTACTTC. Drawing the rest from reference TRBV5-1 and TRBJ2-5, the complete variable domain is KAGVTQTPRYLIKTRGQQVTLSCSPISGHRSVSWYQQTPGQGLQFLFEYFSETQRNKGNFPGRFSGRQFSNSRSEMNVSTLELGDSALYLCASSLSAGEETQYFGPGTRLLVL.

This clonotype was counted between two and nine times. The chain joins TRBV24-1 to TRBJ2-7; no reliable D call. Germline assignment: CDR1 KGHDR and CDR2 SFDVKD. The CDR3 consists of 13 residues. V shed 2 bases and J shed 0 bases, with 4 bases lying between them. The CDR3 nucleotides are TGTGCCACCAGTGATTCGCTCTCCTACGAGCAGTACTTC. As protein: CATSDSLSYEQYF.

This clonotype was detected ten times or more. The chain combines TRBV20-1 with TRBJ2-3; no reliable D call. The CDR3 contains 14 residues. CDR1 is DFQATT and CDR2 is SNEGSKA in the germline V gene (reference sequence). Deletions cut 5 bases from V and 1 base from J, with 13 bases between. The CDR3 protein is CSASPAEGTDTQYF. DNA of the CDR3: TGCAGTGCTTCTCCAGCCGAGGGCACAGATACGCAGTATTTT.

The chain joins TRBV27 to TRBJ2-7, with no clear D. V lost 7 bases to trimming and J lost 0 bases, with 7 bases between them. Germline assignment: CDR1 MNHEY and CDR2 SMNVEV (reference sequence). The CDR3 runs to 12 residues. The CDR3 region is CASKGSSYEQYF. The DNA for the CDR3 is TGTGCCAGCAAGGGCAGCTCCTACGAGCAGTACTTC.

The chain is built from TRBV5-1 and TRBJ2-5; the D is unclear. Germline CDR1 is SGHRS and CDR2 is YFSETQ. The V gene lost 2 bases and the J gene lost 2 bases, with 7 bases spanning the gap. The CDR3 is 13 residues long. CDR3 DNA: TGCGCCAGCAGCTTTTGGCAACAAGAGACCCAGTACTTC. Residues: CASSFWQQETQYF. Filled out from reference TRBV5-1 and TRBJ2-5, the complete variable domain reads KAGVTQTPRYLIKTRGQQVTLSCSPISGHRSVSWYQQTPGQGLQFLFEYFSETQRNKGNFPGRFSGRQFSNSRSEMNVSTLELGDSALYLCASSFWQQETQYFGPGTRLLVL.

The chain links TRBV12-3 or TRBV12-4 to TRBJ2-1, with D perhaps TRBD2 (6 bases). V dropped 4 bases and J dropped 7 bases, with 14 bases sitting between them. The CDR3 loop spans 14 amino acids. The CDR3 sequence: CASSYELAGNEQFF. CDR3 DNA sequence: TGTGCCAGCAGTTATGAACTAGCTGGGAATGAGCAGTTCTTC.

The sample holds many counts of this clonotype. The gene calls are TRBV4-2 and TRBJ1-3; D remains ambiguous. V dropped 4 bases and J dropped 5 bases, with 15 bases sitting between them. The CDR3 runs 15 residues. In germline, CDR1 is LGHNA, CDR2 YNFKEQ. The CDR3 sequence is CASSPLVDRRNTIYF. The CDR3 DNA sequence: TGTGCCAGCAGCCCTCTTGTGGACCGGAGAAACACCATATATTTT.

This chain uses TRBV12-3 or TRBV12-4 with TRBJ1-5, with D tentatively TRBD1 (6 bases). The CDR3 covers 15 residues. V lost 2 bases and J lost 0, with 8 bases in between. The CDR3 region is CASSLMGASNQPQHF. Here the CDR3 DNA reads TGTGCCAGCAGTTTAATGGGGGCTAGCAATCAGCCCCAGCATTTT.

This clonotype occurred a few times. The rearrangement links TRBV10-2 to TRBJ2-5, with TRBD2 identical over 9 bases. Per the germline V gene, CDR1 is WSHSY and CDR2 is SAAADI. V shed 5 bases, J shed 2 bases, and the junction held 18 bases outside the gene matches. This CDR3 is built from 19 residues. CDR3 bases: TGCGCCAGCAGTAGCACAGGGTATGGGCTAGCGGGGTATCAAGAGACCCAGTACTTC. Residues: CASSSTGYGLAGYQETQYF.